This T cell receptor (beta chain) derives from a study of blood T cell repertoires in COVID-19. Trimming removed 0 bases from V and 1 base from J; junction bases left unmatched: 6. Germline V lookup: CDR1 SGDLS, CDR2 YYNGEE. The CDR3 extends over 16 amino acids. Profiled with immunoSEQ multiplex PCR; TCRdb holds only in-frame clones, not every one. The sample contains 50,000 to 60,000 clones, 85% to 90% of which appear only once. Sequenced input: peripheral blood. The chain couples TRBV9 to TRBJ1-2, with 7 positions matching TRBD1. The clonotype comes from a human donor with active COVID-19. The donor label of this sample is uncertain. CDR3 sequence (DNA): TGTGCCAGCAGCGTAGGTCGGGACAGACATAACTATGGCTACACCTTC. Encoded protein: CASSVGRDRHNYGYTF.